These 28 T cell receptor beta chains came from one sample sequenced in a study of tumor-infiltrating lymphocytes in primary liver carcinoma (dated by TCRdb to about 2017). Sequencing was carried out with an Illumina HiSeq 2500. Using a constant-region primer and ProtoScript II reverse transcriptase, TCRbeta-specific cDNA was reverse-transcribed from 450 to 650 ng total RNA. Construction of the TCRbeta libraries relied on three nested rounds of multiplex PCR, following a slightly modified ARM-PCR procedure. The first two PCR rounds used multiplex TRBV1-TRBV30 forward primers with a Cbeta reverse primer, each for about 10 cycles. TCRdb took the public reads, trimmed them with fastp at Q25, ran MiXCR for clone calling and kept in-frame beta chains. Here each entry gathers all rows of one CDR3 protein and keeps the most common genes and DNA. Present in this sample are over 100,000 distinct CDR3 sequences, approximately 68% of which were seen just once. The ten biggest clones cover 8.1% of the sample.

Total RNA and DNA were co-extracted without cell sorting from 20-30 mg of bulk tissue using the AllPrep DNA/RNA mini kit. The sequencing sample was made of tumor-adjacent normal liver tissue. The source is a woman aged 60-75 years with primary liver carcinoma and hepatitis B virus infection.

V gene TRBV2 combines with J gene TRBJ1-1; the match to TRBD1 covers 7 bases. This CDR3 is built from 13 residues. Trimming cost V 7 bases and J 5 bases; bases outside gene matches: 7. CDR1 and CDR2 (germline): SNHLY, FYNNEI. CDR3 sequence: CASIVTGRTEAFF. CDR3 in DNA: TGTGCCAGCATTGTGACAGGGAGGACTGAAGCTTTCTTT.

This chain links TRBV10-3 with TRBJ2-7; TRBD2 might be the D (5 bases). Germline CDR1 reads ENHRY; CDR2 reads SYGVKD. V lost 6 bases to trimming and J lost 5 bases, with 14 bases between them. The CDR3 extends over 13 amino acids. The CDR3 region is CAIRPGVQHEQYF. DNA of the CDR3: TGTGCCATCAGGCCCGGGGTCCAACACGAGCAGTACTTC.

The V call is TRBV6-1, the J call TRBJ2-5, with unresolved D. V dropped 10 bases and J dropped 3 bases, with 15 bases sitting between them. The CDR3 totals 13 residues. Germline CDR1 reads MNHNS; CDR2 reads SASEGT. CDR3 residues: CAIRRNGEETQYF. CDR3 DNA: TGTGCCATCCGACGGAATGGAGAAGAGACCCAGTACTTC.

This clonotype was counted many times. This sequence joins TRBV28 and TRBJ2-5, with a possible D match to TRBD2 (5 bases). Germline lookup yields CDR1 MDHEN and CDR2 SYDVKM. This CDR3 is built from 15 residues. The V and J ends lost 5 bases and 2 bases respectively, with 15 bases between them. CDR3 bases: TGTGCCAGCAGTCTACTAGGAAGGGATCAAGAGACCCAGTACTTC. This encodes CASSLLGRDQETQYF.

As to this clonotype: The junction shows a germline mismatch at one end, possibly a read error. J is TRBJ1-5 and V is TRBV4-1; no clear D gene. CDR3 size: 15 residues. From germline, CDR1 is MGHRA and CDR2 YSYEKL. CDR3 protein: CASSLPGYSNQSQHF. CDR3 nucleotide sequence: TGCGCCAGCAGCCTCCCGGGGTATAGCAATCAGTCCCAGCATTTT.

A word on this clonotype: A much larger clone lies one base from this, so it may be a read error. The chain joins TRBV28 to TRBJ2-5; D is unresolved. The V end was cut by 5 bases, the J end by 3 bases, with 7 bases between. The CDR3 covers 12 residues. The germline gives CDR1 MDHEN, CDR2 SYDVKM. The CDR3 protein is CASSLRKETQYF. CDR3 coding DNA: TGTGCCAGCAGTCTGAGGAAAGAGACCCAGTACTTC.

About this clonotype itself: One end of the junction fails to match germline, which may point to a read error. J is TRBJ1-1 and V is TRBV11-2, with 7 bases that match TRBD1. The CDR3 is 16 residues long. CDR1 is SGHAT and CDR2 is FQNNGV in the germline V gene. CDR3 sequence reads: CASSFLTGDCNTVAFF. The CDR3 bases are TGTGCCAGCAGCTTCTTAACAGGGGATTGTAACACTGTAGCTTTCTTT.

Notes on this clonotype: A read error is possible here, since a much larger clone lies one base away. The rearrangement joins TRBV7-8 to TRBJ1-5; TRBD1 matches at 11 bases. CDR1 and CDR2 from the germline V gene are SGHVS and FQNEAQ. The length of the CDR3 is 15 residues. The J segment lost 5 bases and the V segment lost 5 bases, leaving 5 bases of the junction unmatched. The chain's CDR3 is CASSTRTGGDQPQHF. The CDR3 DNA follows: TGTGCCAGCAGCACTCGGACAGGGGGCGATCAGCCCCAGCATTTT. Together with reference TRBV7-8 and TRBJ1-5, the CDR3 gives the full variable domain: GAGVSQSPRYKVAKRGQDVALRCDPISGHVSLFWYQQALGQGPEFLTYFQNEAQLDKSGLPSDRFFAERPEGSVSTLKIQRTQQEDSAVYLCASSTRTGGDQPQHFGDGTRLSIL.

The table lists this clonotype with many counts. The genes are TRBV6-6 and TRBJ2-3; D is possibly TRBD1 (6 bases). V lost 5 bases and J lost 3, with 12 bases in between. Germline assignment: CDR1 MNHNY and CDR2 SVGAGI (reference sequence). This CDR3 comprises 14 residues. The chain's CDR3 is CASSQQGSTDTQYF. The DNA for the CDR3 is TGTGCCAGCAGTCAACAGGGTTCTACAGATACGCAGTATTTT.

The CDR3 coding sequence is TGTGCCAGCAGAAGAGACTCTCCCTACGAGCAGTACTTC. It specifies CASRRDSPYEQYF. J is TRBJ2-7 and V is TRBV2; D uncertain. V was shortened by 6 bases and J by 2 bases, with 11 bases between the two germline ends. This CDR3 has 13 amino acids. CDR1 and CDR2 (germline): SNHLY, FYNNEI. Full variable domain (remainder filled in from reference TRBV2 and TRBJ2-7): EPEVTQTPSHQVTQMGQEVILRCVPISNHLYFYWYRQILGQKVEFLVSFYNNEISEKSEIFDDQFSVERPDGSNFTLKIRSTKLEDSAMYFCASRRDSPYEQYFGPGTRLTVT.

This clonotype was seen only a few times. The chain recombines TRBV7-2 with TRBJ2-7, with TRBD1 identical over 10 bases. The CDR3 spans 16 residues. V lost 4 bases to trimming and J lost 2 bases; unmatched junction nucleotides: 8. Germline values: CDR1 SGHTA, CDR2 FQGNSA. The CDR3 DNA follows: TGTGCCAGCAGCTCACCGGGACAGGGGACCCCCTACGAGCAGTACTTC. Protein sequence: CASSSPGQGTPYEQYF.

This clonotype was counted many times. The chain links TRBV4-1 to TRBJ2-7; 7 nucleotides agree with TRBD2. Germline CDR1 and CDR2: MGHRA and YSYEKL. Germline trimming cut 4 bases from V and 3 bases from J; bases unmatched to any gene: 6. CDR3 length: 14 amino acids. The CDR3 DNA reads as TGCGCCAGCAGCCCAAACAGCGGGAACTACGAGCAGTACTTC. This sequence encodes CASSPNSGNYEQYF.

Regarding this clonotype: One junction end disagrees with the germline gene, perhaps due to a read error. The DNA of the CDR3 is TGTAGCGTTGTAAGGGGTTGGAACAATAAGCAGTTCTTC. As protein: CSVVRGWNNKQFF. This chain joins TRBV29-1 and TRBJ2-1; D assignment may be TRBD1 or TRBD2 (5 bases each). Germline CDR1 and CDR2: SQVTM and ANQGSEA. CDR3 size: 13 residues.

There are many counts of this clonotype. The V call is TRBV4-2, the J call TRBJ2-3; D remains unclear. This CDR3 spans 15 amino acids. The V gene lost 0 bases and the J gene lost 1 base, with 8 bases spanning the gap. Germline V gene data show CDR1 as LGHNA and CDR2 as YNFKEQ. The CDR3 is CASSQDPKRTDTQYF. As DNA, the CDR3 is TGTGCCAGCAGCCAAGATCCTAAACGCACAGATACGCAGTATTTT.

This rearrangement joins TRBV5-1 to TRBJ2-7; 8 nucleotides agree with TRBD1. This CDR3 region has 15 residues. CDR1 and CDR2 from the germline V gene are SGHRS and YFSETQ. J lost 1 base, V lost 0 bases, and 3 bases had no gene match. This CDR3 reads CASSLGQGMSYEQYF. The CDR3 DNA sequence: TGCGCCAGCAGCTTGGGACAGGGGATGTCCTACGAGCAGTACTTC.

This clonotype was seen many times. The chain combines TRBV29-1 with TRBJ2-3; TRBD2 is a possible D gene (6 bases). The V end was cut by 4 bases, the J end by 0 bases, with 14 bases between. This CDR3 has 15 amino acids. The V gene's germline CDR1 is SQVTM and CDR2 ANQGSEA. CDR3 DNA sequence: TGCAGCGTTGTTTTTGGGGGGACGAGCACAGATACGCAGTATTTT. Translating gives CSVVFGGTSTDTQYF.

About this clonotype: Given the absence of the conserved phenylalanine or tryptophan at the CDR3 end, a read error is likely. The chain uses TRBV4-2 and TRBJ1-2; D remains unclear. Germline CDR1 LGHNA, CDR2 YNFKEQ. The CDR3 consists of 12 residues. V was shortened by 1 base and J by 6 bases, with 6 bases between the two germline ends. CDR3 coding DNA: TGTGCCAGCAGCCAAGGCGGGGATGGCTACACCTCC. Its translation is CASSQGGDGYTS.

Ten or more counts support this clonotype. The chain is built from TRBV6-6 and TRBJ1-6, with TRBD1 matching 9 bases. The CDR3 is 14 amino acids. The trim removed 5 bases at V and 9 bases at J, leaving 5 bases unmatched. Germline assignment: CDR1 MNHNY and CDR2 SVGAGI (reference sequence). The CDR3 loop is CASSKQGAGSPLHF. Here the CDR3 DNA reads TGTGCCAGCAGTAAACAGGGGGCTGGTTCACCCCTCCACTTT.

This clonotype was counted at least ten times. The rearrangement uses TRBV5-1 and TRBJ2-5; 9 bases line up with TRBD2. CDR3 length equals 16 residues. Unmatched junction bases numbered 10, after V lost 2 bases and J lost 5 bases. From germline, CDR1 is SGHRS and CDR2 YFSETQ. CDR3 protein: CASSFVGAGGKETQYF. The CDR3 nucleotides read TGCGCCAGCAGCTTTGTAGGAGCGGGAGGCAAGGAGACCCAGTACTTC.

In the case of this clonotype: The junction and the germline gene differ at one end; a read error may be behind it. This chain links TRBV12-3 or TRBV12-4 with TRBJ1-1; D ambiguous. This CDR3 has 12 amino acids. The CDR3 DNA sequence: TGTACCAGCAGTTTGGTAATGACTGAAGCTTTCTTT. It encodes CTSSLVMTEAFF.

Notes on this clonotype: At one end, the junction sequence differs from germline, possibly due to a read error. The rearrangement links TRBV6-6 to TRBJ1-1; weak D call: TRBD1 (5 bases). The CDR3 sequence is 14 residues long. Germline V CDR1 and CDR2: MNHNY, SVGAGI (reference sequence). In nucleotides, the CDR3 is TGTGCCAGCAGTTACCATGTTTCCCAGGGTAAAGCTTTCTTC. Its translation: CASSYHVSQGKAFF.

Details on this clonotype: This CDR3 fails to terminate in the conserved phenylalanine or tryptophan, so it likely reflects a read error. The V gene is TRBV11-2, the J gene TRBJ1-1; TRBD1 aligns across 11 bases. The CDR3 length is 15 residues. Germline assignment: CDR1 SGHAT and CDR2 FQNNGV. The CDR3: CASSPWTGGDTEAFS. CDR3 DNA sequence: TGTGCCAGCAGCCCATGGACAGGGGGCGACACCGAAGCTTTCTCT.

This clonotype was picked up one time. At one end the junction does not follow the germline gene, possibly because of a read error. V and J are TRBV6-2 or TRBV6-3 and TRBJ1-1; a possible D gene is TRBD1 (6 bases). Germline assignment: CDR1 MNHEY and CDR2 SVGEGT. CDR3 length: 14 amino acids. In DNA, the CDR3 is TGTACCAGCATAACTCCCAGGGGGAACACTGAAGCTTTCTTT. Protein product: CTSITPRGNTEAFF.

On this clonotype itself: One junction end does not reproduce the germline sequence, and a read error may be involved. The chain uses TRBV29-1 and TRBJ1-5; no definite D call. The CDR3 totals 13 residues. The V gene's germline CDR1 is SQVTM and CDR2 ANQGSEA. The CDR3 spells CSVGGVSNQSQHF. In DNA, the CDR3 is TGCAGCGTTGGCGGAGTGAGCAATCAGTCCCAGCATTTT.

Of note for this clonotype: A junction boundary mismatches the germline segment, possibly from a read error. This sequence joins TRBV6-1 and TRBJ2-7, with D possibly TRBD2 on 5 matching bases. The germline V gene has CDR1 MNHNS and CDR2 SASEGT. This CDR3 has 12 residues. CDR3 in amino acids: CASMDGAGEQHF. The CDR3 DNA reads TGTGCCAGCATGGACGGCGCTGGGGAGCAGCACTTC.

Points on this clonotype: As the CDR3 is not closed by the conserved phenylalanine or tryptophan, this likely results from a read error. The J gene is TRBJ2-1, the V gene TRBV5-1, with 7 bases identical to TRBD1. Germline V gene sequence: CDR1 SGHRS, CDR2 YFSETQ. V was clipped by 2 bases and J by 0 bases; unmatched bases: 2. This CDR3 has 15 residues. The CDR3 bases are TGCGCCAGCAGCTTAGGGGACAGCTCCTACAATGAGCAGTTCTCC. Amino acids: CASSLGDSSYNEQFS.

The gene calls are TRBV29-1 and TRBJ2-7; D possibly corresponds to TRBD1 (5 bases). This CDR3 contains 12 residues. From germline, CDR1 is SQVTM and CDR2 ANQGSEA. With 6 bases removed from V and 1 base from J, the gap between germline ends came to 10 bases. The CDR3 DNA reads TGCAGCGTGGTCTCAGGGTCCTACGAGCAGTACTTC. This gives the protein CSVVSGSYEQYF.

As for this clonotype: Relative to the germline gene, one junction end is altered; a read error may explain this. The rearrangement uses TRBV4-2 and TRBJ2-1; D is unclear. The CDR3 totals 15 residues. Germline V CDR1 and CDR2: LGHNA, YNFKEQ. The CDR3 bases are TGTGCCAACAGCCAAGTCCCTAGCTCCTACAATGAGCAGTTCTTC. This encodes CANSQVPSSYNEQFF.